A single sample is the source of the 7 T cell receptor beta chains below, sequenced in a study of T cell responses to AZD1222 COVID-19 vaccine. Measured with immunoSEQ multiplex PCR; TCRdb has only the in-frame clones, and not every one. The sample has 130,000 or so clones, over 75% seen once. The sample in question was peripheral blood, obtained on day 0 of AZD1222 vaccination. All receptors come from an adult in good health.

The chain carries TRBV19 and TRBJ1-5; maybe TRBD1 (6 bases). V gave up 10 bases and J gave up 2 bases, with 6 bases separating them. The CDR3 has 11 residues. The germline gives CDR1 LNHDA, CDR2 SQIVND (reference sequence). CDR3 residues: CATGGNQPQHF. The CDR3 DNA sequence: TGTGCCACAGGGGGCAATCAGCCCCAGCATTTT.

This clone was recorded a few times. The chain joins TRBV27 to TRBJ2-7; TRBD2 might be the D (6 bases). This CDR3 region has 15 residues. V was pared by 6 bases and J by 0 bases, with 15 bases between. Germline CDR1 is MNHEY and CDR2 is SMNVEV (reference sequence). CDR3 sequence: CASSRSGTVSYEQYF. The CDR3 coding sequence is TGTGCCAGCAGCCGGTCCGGGACTGTCTCCTACGAGCAGTACTTC.

The CDR3 loop is CASSLGGLVTYNEQFF. In DNA, the CDR3 is TGTGCCAGCAGCTTAGGTGGTCTAGTCACCTACAATGAGCAGTTCTTC. The chain combines TRBV7-3 with TRBJ2-1, with D unclear. CDR1 is SGHTA and CDR2 is FQGTGA in the germline V gene. The CDR3 runs 16 residues. The germline V and J ends were trimmed by 2 bases and 2 bases, with 13 bases remaining between them.

This clone was counted a single time. The CDR3: CASSQDPGGPDTQYF. Here the CDR3 DNA reads TGTGCCAGCAGCCAAGATCCGGGTGGCCCAGATACGCAGTATTTT. This rearrangement joins TRBV3-1 (or the pseudogene TRBV3-2) to TRBJ2-3; D gene uncertain. CDR3 length: 15 amino acids. Germline CDR1 is LGHDT and CDR2 is YNNKEL (reference sequence). V shed 0 bases and J shed 4 bases, with 11 bases lying between them.

The chain is built from TRBV5-8 and TRBJ1-1, with D unclear. Trimming pared 4 bases from V and 2 bases from J, leaving 6 bases between. The CDR3 is 12 residues long. The germline gives CDR1 SGHTS, CDR2 YDEGEE. The chain's CDR3 is CASSPTNTEAFF. CDR3 bases: TGTGCCAGCAGCCCTACCAACACTGAAGCTTTCTTT.

This rearrangement joins TRBV12-3 or TRBV12-4 to TRBJ1-2, with TRBD1 matching 7 bases. Losses at the gene ends were 10 bases for V and 4 bases for J; bases not matched to a gene: 9. CDR3 length equals 13 residues. The CDR3 is CAITRGGSYGYTF. The DNA for the CDR3 is TGTGCCATTACCAGGGGGGGGAGCTATGGCTACACCTTC.

This rearrangement joins TRBV4-3 to TRBJ2-7, with 10 bases lining up with TRBD1. J was trimmed by 2 bases and V by 3 bases; bases with no gene match: 16. This CDR3 comprises 19 residues. Germline V CDR1 and CDR2: LGHNA, YSLEER. CDR3 in DNA: TGCGCCAGCAGCCATGACAGGGGGCTACCGGAGGCAAGCACCTACGAGCAGTACTTC. Protein sequence: CASSHDRGLPEASTYEQYF.